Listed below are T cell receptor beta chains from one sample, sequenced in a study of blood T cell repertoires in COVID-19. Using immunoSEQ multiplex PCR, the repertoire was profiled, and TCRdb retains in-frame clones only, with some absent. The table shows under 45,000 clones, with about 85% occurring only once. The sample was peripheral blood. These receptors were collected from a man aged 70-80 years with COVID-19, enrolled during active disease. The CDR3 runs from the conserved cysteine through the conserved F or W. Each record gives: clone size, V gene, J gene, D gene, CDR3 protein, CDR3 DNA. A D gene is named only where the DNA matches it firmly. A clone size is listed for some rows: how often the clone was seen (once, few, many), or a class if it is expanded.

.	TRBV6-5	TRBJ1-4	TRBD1	CASRSTGGDEKLFF	TGTGCCAGCAGATCAACAGGGGGCGATGAAAAACTGTTTTTT
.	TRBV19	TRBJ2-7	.	CASSIVAGPYEQYF	TGTGCCAGTAGTATAGTTGCAGGGCCCTACGAGCAGTACTTC
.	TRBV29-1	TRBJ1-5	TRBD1	CSAGQGNQPQHF	TGCAGCGCTGGACAGGGGAATCAGCCCCAGCATTTT
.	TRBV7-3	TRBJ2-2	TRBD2	CASSLLTSGRPNTGELFF	TGTGCCAGCAGCTTACTGACTAGCGGGAGGCCGAACACCGGGGAGCTGTTTTTT
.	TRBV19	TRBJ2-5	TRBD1	CASSVGQGRETQYF	TGTGCCAGTAGTGTTGGACAGGGGCGAGAGACCCAGTACTTC
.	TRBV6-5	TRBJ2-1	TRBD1	CASSYSLQGTYNEQFF	TGTGCCAGCAGTTACTCGTTACAGGGGACCTACAATGAGCAGTTCTTC
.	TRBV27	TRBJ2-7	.	CASSSGLTYEQYF	TGTGCCAGCAGTTCCGGTTTGACCTACGAGCAGTACTTC
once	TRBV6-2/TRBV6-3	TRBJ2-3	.	CASSSRGSGQDTQYF	TGTGCCAGCAGCTCCCGGGGGAGCGGTCAAGATACGCAGTATTTT
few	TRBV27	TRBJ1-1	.	CASSFPGGTEAFF	TGTGCCAGCAGTTTCCCCGGGGGGACTGAAGCTTTCTTT
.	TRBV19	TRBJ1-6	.	CASSQDSITSSPLHF	TGTGCCAGTAGTCAAGACAGTATTACGTCTTCACCCCTCCACTTT
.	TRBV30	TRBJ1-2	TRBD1	CAWSVPGTGSPNYGYTF	TGTGCCTGGAGTGTCCCCGGGACAGGGAGCCCTAACTATGGCTACACCTTC
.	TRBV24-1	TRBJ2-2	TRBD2	CATSSAGDPNTGELFF	TGTGCCACCAGTTCCGCGGGAGATCCGAACACCGGGGAGCTGTTTTTT
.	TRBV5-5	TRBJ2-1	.	CASSLVGHFQFF	TGTGCCAGCAGCTTGGTTGGGCACTTTCAGTTCTTC
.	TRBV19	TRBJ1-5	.	CASSIGRTVSPREEPQHF	TGTGCCAGTAGTATAGGCCGAACAGTTTCCCCCAGGGAGGAGCCCCAGCATTTT
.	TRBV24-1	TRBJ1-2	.	CATRSYGYTF	TGTGCCACCCGGAGCTATGGCTACACCTTC
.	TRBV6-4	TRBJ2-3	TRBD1	CASSDRQGPDTQYF	TGTGCCAGCAGTGATAGACAGGGTCCAGATACGCAGTATTTT
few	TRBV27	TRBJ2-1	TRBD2	CASRGLADYNEQFF	TGTGCCAGCAGAGGGCTAGCGGATTACAATGAGCAGTTCTTC
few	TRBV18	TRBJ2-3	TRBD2	CASSPLVGGSTDTQYF	TGTGCCAGCTCACCTCTCGTGGGAGGGAGCACAGATACGCAGTATTTT
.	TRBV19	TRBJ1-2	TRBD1	CASTPDRGFYGYTF	TGTGCCAGTACCCCGGACAGGGGATTCTATGGCTACACCTTC
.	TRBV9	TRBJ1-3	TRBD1	CASSELDRGLSGNTIYF	TGTGCCAGCAGTGAGTTGGACAGGGGGCTATCTGGAAACACCATATATTTT
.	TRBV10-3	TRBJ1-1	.	CATLGDAPVTEAFF	TGTGCCACCCTGGGAGATGCGCCCGTCACTGAAGCTTTCTTT
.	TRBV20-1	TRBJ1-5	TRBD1	CSASEGATSNQPQHF	TGCAGTGCTAGTGAGGGGGCGACCTCCAATCAGCCCCAGCATTTT
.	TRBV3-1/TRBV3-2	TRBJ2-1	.	CASSTTGGQGYNEQFF	TGTGCCAGCAGCACCACGGGTGGGCAGGGGTACAATGAGCAGTTCTTC
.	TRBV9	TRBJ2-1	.	CASSALASSYNEQFF	TGTGCCAGCAGCGCCCTAGCGAGCTCCTACAATGAGCAGTTCTTC
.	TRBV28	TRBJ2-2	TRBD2	CASSNLAGDTGELFF	TGTGCCAGCAGTAATTTAGCGGGAGATACCGGGGAGCTGTTTTTT
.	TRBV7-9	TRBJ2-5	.	CASSSTRGGTEKTQYF	TGTGCCAGCAGCTCTACGCGGGGCGGGACGGAAAAGACCCAGTACTTC
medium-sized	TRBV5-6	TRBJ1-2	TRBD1	CASSQTGVDGYTF	TGTGCCAGCAGCCAGACAGGGGTTGATGGCTACACCTTC
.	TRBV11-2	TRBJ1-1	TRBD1	CASSSFLTGRNTEAFF	TGTGCCAGCAGCTCATTCTTGACAGGGCGGAACACTGAAGCTTTCTTT
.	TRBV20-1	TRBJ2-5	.	CSASKGGEKTQYF	TGCAGTGCTAGTAAGGGTGGGGAGAAGACCCAGTACTTC
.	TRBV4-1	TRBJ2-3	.	CASSQDQGDTQYF	TGCGCCAGCAGCCAAGATCAGGGAGATACGCAGTATTTT
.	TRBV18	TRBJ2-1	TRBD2	CASSPPSGGDYNEQFF	TGTGCCAGCTCACCGCCGAGCGGGGGCGATTACAATGAGCAGTTCTTC